One and the same sample provided the 13 T cell receptor beta chains below, sequenced in a study of neurological immune-mediated disorders. TCRdb recomputed calls from the 5' RACE reads with MiXCR, one row per CDR3 protein. The sample records about 45,000 distinct CDR3 sequences, roughly 21% being singletons. The time point was: technical triplicate 3. The sample comprised PBMCs. These receptors all come from a man between 60 and 75 years old with HTLV-1-associated myelopathy (HAM/TSP).

At least ten counts were recorded for this clonotype. The chain employs TRBV20-1 and TRBJ2-1, with TRBD2 identical over 11 bases. The CDR3 is made up of 18 amino acids. J was trimmed by 5 bases and V by 1 base; bases with no gene match: 13. Germline V gene lookup returns CDR1 DFQATT and CDR2 SNEGSKA (reference sequence). DNA for the CDR3: TGCAGTGCTAGAGCCTTACCCCTCTCTAGCGGGGGGAACAATGAGCAGTTCTTC. It codes for CSARALPLSSGGNNEQFF.

Notes on this clonotype: Just one base apart from a much larger clone, this may be a read error. V usage is TRBV28 and J usage is TRBJ2-7; D could derive from TRBD1 or TRBD2 (5 bases each). The CDR3 extends over 12 amino acids. Germline CDR1 reads MDHEN; CDR2 reads SYDVKM. The CDR3: CASRGDLYEKYF. CDR3 DNA sequence: TGTGCCAGCAGGGGGGACCTCTACGAGAAGTACTTC.

This clonotype was counted many times. The rearrangement joins TRBV20-1 to TRBJ1-3; TRBD1 is a possible D gene (5 bases). CDR1 is DFQATT and CDR2 is SNEGSKA in the germline V gene (reference sequence). The CDR3 consists of 14 residues. The V end was cut by 0 bases, the J end by 4 bases, with 10 bases between. This CDR3 reads CSARDPGGGNTIYF. The DNA of the CDR3 is TGCAGTGCTAGAGACCCTGGGGGAGGAAACACCATATATTTT.

This clonotype was counted at least ten times. The chain combines TRBV20-1 with TRBJ2-7; 10 bases are a match to TRBD2. Trimming removed 7 bases from V and 6 bases from J; junction bases left unmatched: 9. The CDR3 has 13 amino acids. Germline V gene data show CDR1 as DFQATT and CDR2 as SNEGSKA (reference sequence). The CDR3 here is CSGGTSVYGEQYF. For the CDR3, the DNA is TGCAGTGGGGGGACTAGCGTGTACGGCGAGCAGTACTTC.

At least ten counts were recorded for this clonotype. The V gene is TRBV6-6, the J gene TRBJ2-7; 8 bases are shared with TRBD1. The trim removed 8 bases at V and 4 bases at J, leaving 7 bases unmatched. The germline gives CDR1 MNHNY, CDR2 SVGAGI (reference sequence). This CDR3 has 13 amino acids. CDR3 nucleotide sequence: TGTGCCAGCCGGGACAGGACAATTTACGAGCAGTACTTC. This sequence encodes CASRDRTIYEQYF.

By proportion, this clonotype is medium-sized (0.01 to 0.1%). This rearrangement joins TRBV24-1 to TRBJ1-2; D gene uncertain. The V and J ends lost 3 bases and 4 bases respectively, with 11 bases between them. CDR3 size: 14 residues. Germline-derived CDR1 and CDR2 are KGHDR and SFDVKD. CDR3 nucleotide sequence: TGTGCCACCAGTGATCCGAGTCTGGGCTATGGCTACACCTTC. Translating gives CATSDPSLGYGYTF.

This clonotype was observed at least ten times. The J gene is TRBJ2-5, the V gene TRBV4-1; 7 nucleotides agree with TRBD2. The CDR3 extends over 15 amino acids. V lost 0 bases and J lost 9; bases outside the gene matches: 10. Germline values: CDR1 MGHRA, CDR2 YSYEKL. CDR3 coding DNA: TGCGCCAGCAGCCAAGATCCCCTAGGTGGGAGGGCCCAGTACTTC. Residues: CASSQDPLGGRAQYF.

For the CDR3, the DNA is TGCAGCGTTAGAGACGACAGGGGCGATGGCTACACCTTC. It specifies CSVRDDRGDGYTF. The V call is TRBV29-1, the J call TRBJ1-2, with 8 bases matching TRBD1. Germline assignment: CDR1 SQVTM and CDR2 ANQGSEA. Trimming removed 5 bases from V and 6 bases from J; junction bases left unmatched: 8. The CDR3 spans 13 residues.

This clonotype was seen once. The genes are TRBV15 and TRBJ2-1; 7 bases match TRBD2. V lost 1 base and J lost 3; bases outside the gene matches: 6. CDR3 size: 16 residues. Germline CDR1 is LNHNV and CDR2 is YYDKDF (reference sequence). This CDR3 is CATSRGEGPFYNEQFF. CDR3 nucleotides: TGTGCCACCAGCAGAGGGGAGGGACCTTTCTACAATGAGCAGTTCTTC.

This clonotype was picked up many times. This rearrangement joins TRBV5-5 to TRBJ1-4; D call uncertain. CDR3 length: 13 amino acids. Trimming took off 1 base at V and 7 bases at J, with 8 bases between the two ends. Germline V lookup: CDR1 SGHKS, CDR2 YYEKEE (reference sequence). In nucleotides, the CDR3 is TGTGCCAGCAGCTTGTTGACGGGTGAAAAACTGTTTTTT. Protein sequence: CASSLLTGEKLFF.

Ten or more counts support this clonotype. The rearrangement uses TRBV7-3 and TRBJ2-1, with 7 positions matching TRBD1. Per germline, CDR1 SGHTA and CDR2 FQGTGA. The CDR3 runs to 15 residues. V lost 4 bases and J lost 6; bases outside the gene matches: 9. This CDR3 reads CASSSTGQVGNEQFF. The CDR3 DNA sequence: TGTGCCAGCAGCTCCACCGGACAGGTTGGCAATGAGCAGTTCTTC.

This clonotype was detected many times. The rearrangement joins TRBV24-1 to TRBJ2-2; weak D call: TRBD2 (6 bases). The CDR3 runs to 14 residues. In germline, CDR1 is KGHDR, CDR2 SFDVKD. Trimming shortened V by 9 bases and J by 6 bases, and 16 bases separated the two germline ends. The CDR3: CATQGLTPPGELFF. The CDR3 nucleotides are TGTGCCACCCAGGGACTTACTCCCCCCGGGGAGCTGTTTTTT.

This clonotype has just one count. This chain uses TRBV20-1 with TRBJ1-2; tentatively, D is TRBD1 (6 bases). The germline CDR1 and CDR2 sequences are DFQATT and SNEGSKA (reference sequence). V was shortened by 1 base and J by 6 bases, with 18 bases between the two germline ends. This CDR3 is 15 amino acids long. CDR3 DNA: TGCAGTGCTAGAGGGAACCGGGACACGATTCATGGCTACACCTTC. Protein: CSARGNRDTIHGYTF.